The T cell receptor (beta chain) under discussion was sequenced for a study of blood T cells in healthy people across ages. J gave up 2 bases and V 6 bases, and 13 bases lay outside the gene matches. This CDR3 has 17 amino acids. CDR1 is MDHEN and CDR2 is SYDVKM in the germline V gene. Alongside a J-beta primer mix, a sample-barcoded 5' primer served in a second PCR lasting roughly 7 to 12 cycles. Every single cDNA molecule received a tag from a template-switch adaptor with 12 random nucleotides. TCRdb analysed the 5' RACE reads with MiXCR anew, one entry per CDR3 protein. The table shows about 970,000 distinct CDR3 sequences, with around 54% occurring only once.

The specimen was blood. This receptor was obtained from a woman aged 55-70 years in good health. J is TRBJ2-4 and V is TRBV28; 7 nucleotides match TRBD2. The CDR3 DNA follows: TGTGCCAGCAGCCCACGGGGCCGGGGGGTGACCAAAAACATTCAGTACTTC. This sequence encodes CASSPRGRGVTKNIQYF.